This T cell receptor beta chain was identified in a study of T cell repertoires in cytomegalovirus infection. Overall study: CMV infection and matching HLA type were both indicated by public TCR beta signatures. Broader study findings: Cumulative public TCR beta family frequency identified carriers of CMV plus the relevant HLA. In two of eight donors, the top clonotype was HLA-C-restricted CMV-specific.

This clonotype was seen at least ten times. Its antigen is unknown. This CDR3 is built from 14 residues. Trimming took 2 bases from V and 1 from J, leaving 7 bases between them. Per germline, CDR1 SGHVS and CDR2 FQNEAQ. One entry per CDR3 protein results from TCRdb running MiXCR on the reads. The sample includes a few hundred thousand distinct CDR3 sequences, roughly a sixth of them seen just once. The sequence was obtained from a human donor in good health (CMV status not recorded). Some clones in this sample may be carry-over from other donors' samples. The sample taken for sequencing was PBMCs. The chain joins TRBV7-8 to TRBJ2-3, with D possibly matching TRBD1 (6 bases). In DNA, the CDR3 is TGTGCCAGCAGCTTATACAGGGGCACAGATACGCAGTATTTT. Protein sequence: CASSLYRGTDTQYF. Filled out from reference TRBV7-8 and TRBJ2-3, the complete variable domain reads GAGVSQSPRYKVAKRGQDVALRCDPISGHVSLFWYQQALGQGPEFLTYFQNEAQLDKSGLPSDRFFAERPEGSVSTLKIQRTQQEDSAVYLCASSLYRGTDTQYFGPGTRLTVL.